The clone carrying this T cell receptor (beta chain) was found a few times. This record comes from a study of beta chain features in type 1 diabetes. Germline V lookup: CDR1 SGHAT, CDR2 FQNNGV. The CDR3 extends over 17 amino acids. V shed 0 bases, J shed 4 bases, and the junction held 11 bases outside the gene matches. TCRB transcripts that were expressed got sequenced, as all of the isolated RNA had been reverse transcribed. Naive, central memory and regulatory T cell samples yielded roughly 3.6 million reads on average. Repertoires were generated with immunoSEQ multiplex PCR, while TCRdb's copy carries only in-frame clones and drops some. The sample includes about 330,000 clones, approximately 11% of them seen just once.

The specimen was naive CD4+ T cells from blood. The V and J genes are TRBV11-2 and TRBJ2-7; the match to TRBD2 covers 8 bases. The TCR originated in a woman aged 25 to 39 in good health. In DNA, the CDR3 is TGTGCCAGCAGCTTAGATCGCGTCGGGAGGGTGGGTTACGAGCAGTACTTC. Translation gives CASSLDRVGRVGYEQYF.